Following are 26 T cell receptor beta chains from one sample sequenced in a study of CD8+ T cells in alopecia areata. Extracted RNA was reverse transcribed into cDNA, the sequencing template. Libraries were prepared by immunoSEQ multiplex PCR; TCRdb keeps only in-frame clonotypes and omits some of them. The sample has roughly 150,000 clones, 55% seen once. Material for sequencing was CD4+ T cells sorted from blood. Source of these receptors: a human donor in good health.

The CDR3: CASSEVGDRVRYQGQPQHF. The CDR3 coding sequence is TGTGCCAGCAGTGAAGTGGGGGACAGGGTAAGGTACCAGGGGCAGCCCCAGCATTTT. V and J are TRBV28 and TRBJ1-5; 9 nucleotides align to TRBD1. The germline V gene encodes CDR1 MDHEN and CDR2 SYDVKM. The CDR3 contains 19 residues. V lost 5 bases to trimming and J lost 7 bases; unmatched junction nucleotides: 21.

V gene TRBV6-4 combines with J gene TRBJ2-6, with D possibly being TRBD1 (6 bases). V was pared by 4 bases and J by 2 bases, with 6 bases between. CDR1 is MRHNA, CDR2 SNTAGT, per germline. This CDR3 is built from 14 residues. CDR3 sequence: CASSGQAGANVLTF. The CDR3 DNA reads as TGTGCCAGCAGTGGACAGGCTGGGGCCAACGTCCTGACTTTC.

For this clone: The same CDR3 arises from other DNA sequences in this sample as well. This rearrangement joins TRBV29-1 to TRBJ2-3; D is perhaps TRBD2 (6 bases). CDR1 is SQVTM and CDR2 is ANQGSEA in the germline V gene. This CDR3 spans 12 amino acids. Trimming left V 2 bases short and J 4 bases short, with 7 bases between. CDR3 bases: TGCAGCGTTGAATGGGGGGCAGATACGCAGTATTTT. Translation gives CSVEWGADTQYF.

This clone has just a few counts. The J gene is TRBJ2-4, the V gene TRBV5-5; weak D call: TRBD2 (5 bases). Germline lookup yields CDR1 SGHKS and CDR2 YYEKEE (reference sequence). Trimming took off 4 bases at V and 3 bases at J, with 17 bases between the two ends. CDR3 length: 16 amino acids. In nucleotides, the CDR3 is TGTGCCAGCAGCCCTGACCCAGGAGGTGGCAAAAACATTCAGTACTTC. It translates to CASSPDPGGGKNIQYF.

The genes are TRBV4-1 and TRBJ2-3; no reliable D call. Germline V gene data show CDR1 as MGHRA and CDR2 as YSYEKL. This CDR3 has 12 amino acids. Trimming pared 1 base from V and 8 bases from J, leaving 7 bases between. The CDR3 DNA reads TGCGCCAGCAGCCAAGTAGTGGGTACGCAGTATTTT. Its protein product is CASSQVVGTQYF.

J is TRBJ2-1 and V is TRBV5-1; 9 nucleotides agree with TRBD2. Germline assignment: CDR1 SGHRS and CDR2 YFSETQ. V lost 4 bases to trimming and J lost 4 bases; unmatched junction nucleotides: 9. The CDR3 sequence is 16 residues long. The CDR3: CASSISLAGGYNEQFF. In DNA form, the CDR3 reads TGCGCCAGCAGCATTAGCCTCGCGGGAGGGTACAATGAGCAGTTCTTC.

The V and J genes are TRBV10-3 and TRBJ2-3; D may be TRBD1 (7 bases). The germline CDR1 and CDR2 sequences are ENHRY and SYGVKD. The V gene lost 3 bases and the J gene lost 4 bases, with 14 bases spanning the gap. The CDR3 is 15 amino acids. CDR3 DNA: TGTGCCATCAGTGACCTCAGGGGGGAAGCAGATACGCAGTATTTT. The encoded protein is CAISDLRGEADTQYF.

This sequence joins TRBV4-2 and TRBJ1-2; D not resolved. This CDR3 is 15 amino acids long. V was trimmed by 0 bases and J by 4 bases, leaving 12 bases between them. Germline V CDR1 and CDR2: LGHNA, YNFKEQ. In nucleotides, the CDR3 is TGTGCCAGCAGCCAAGACCAGGTGATGGTCTATGGCTACACCTTC. Its translation is CASSQDQVMVYGYTF.

The V and J genes are TRBV10-3 and TRBJ1-1; D remains ambiguous. The CDR3 totals 13 residues. From germline, CDR1 is ENHRY and CDR2 SYGVKD. The germline V and J ends were trimmed by 5 bases and 7 bases, with 14 bases remaining between them. The CDR3 DNA reads as TGTGCCATCAGTACCCGCGATACAGTTGAAGCTTTCTTT. It is translated as CAISTRDTVEAFF.

The rearrangement links TRBV7-3 to TRBJ1-1; 8 bases agree with TRBD1. This CDR3 comprises 13 residues. The germline gives CDR1 SGHTA, CDR2 FQGTGA. V was pared by 10 bases and J by 2 bases, with 6 bases of the junction left unmatched. The CDR3 loop is CATLGQGNTEAFF. In DNA form, the CDR3 reads TGTGCCACCCTCGGACAGGGTAACACTGAAGCTTTCTTT.

This clone turned up a few times. This chain connects TRBV2 to TRBJ2-3; 9 positions agree with TRBD2. J lost 2 bases, V lost 6 bases, and 6 bases had no gene match. The CDR3 is made up of 15 amino acids. The germline V gene has CDR1 SNHLY and CDR2 FYNNEI. The CDR3: CASRKSGRFTDTQYF. In nucleotides, the CDR3 is TGTGCCAGCAGGAAGAGCGGGAGGTTCACAGATACGCAGTATTTT.

The chain combines TRBV4-1 with TRBJ1-5, with 7 bases identical to TRBD1. CDR1 MGHRA and CDR2 YSYEKL come from the germline V gene. The ends lost 5 bases at V and 4 bases at J; junction bases unmatched: 11. The CDR3 totals 16 residues. The CDR3 region has the DNA TGCGCCAGCAGCTCATCAGGGGCAGGGGGAAATCAGCCCCAGCATTTT. It codes for CASSSSGAGGNQPQHF.

The gene calls are TRBV2 and TRBJ1-5, with 10 bases aligning to TRBD1. The CDR3 runs 15 residues. CDR1 and CDR2 (germline): SNHLY, FYNNEI. Trimming at V came to 1 base and at J to 4 bases, leaving 1 base not matched to a gene. This CDR3 is CASSEGQGANQPQHF. The CDR3 DNA reads TGTGCCAGCAGTGAAGGACAGGGGGCTAATCAGCCCCAGCATTTT.

This clone has a handful of counts. The V and J genes are TRBV2 and TRBJ2-1, with TRBD1 matching over 8 bases. The CDR3 contains 12 residues. The V gene end was trimmed by 7 bases and the J gene end by 12 bases; junction bases not matched to a gene: 8. Germline lookup yields CDR1 SNHLY and CDR2 FYNNEI. As DNA, the CDR3 is TGTGCCAGCACGACAGGGGTTGGGGGGCAGTTCTTC. It codes for CASTTGVGGQFF.

The CDR3 spells CAWSVAGVMAKNIQYF. Here the CDR3 DNA reads TGTGCCTGGAGTGTGGCGGGAGTGATGGCCAAAAACATTCAGTACTTC. The V call is TRBV30, the J call TRBJ2-4, with 7 bases aligning to TRBD2. This CDR3 has 16 residues. Germline loops: CDR1 GTSNPN, CDR2 SVGIG (reference sequence). V lost 0 bases and J lost 1; bases outside the gene matches: 6.

The rearrangement joins TRBV2 to TRBJ2-6; D not resolved. CDR1 is SNHLY, CDR2 FYNNEI, per germline. With 9 bases removed from V and 2 bases from J, the gap between germline ends came to 11 bases. The CDR3 length is 14 residues. CDR3 DNA sequence: TGTGCCAGAAATGGGCATCCTGGGGCCAACGTCCTGACTTTC. Its translation: CARNGHPGANVLTF.

The V and J genes are TRBV29-1 and TRBJ1-1; TRBD1 matches at 7 bases. J lost 4 bases, V lost 4 bases, and 3 bases had no gene match. Germline CDR1 is SQVTM and CDR2 is ANQGSEA. The length of the CDR3 is 12 residues. The CDR3 bases are TGCAGCGTTGGGGACAGCCGCACTGAAGCTTTCTTT. Protein sequence: CSVGDSRTEAFF. Drawing the rest from reference TRBV29-1 and TRBJ1-1, the complete variable domain is SAVISQKPSRDICQRGTSLTIQCQVDSQVTMMFWYRQQPGQSLTLIATANQGSEATYESGFVIDKFPISRPNLTFSTLTVSNMSPEDSSIYLCSVGDSRTEAFFGQGTRLTVV.

This chain links TRBV5-6 with TRBJ2-1; D uncertain. Trimming took 2 bases from V and 0 from J, leaving 9 bases between them. CDR3 size: 15 residues. Germline loops: CDR1 SGHDT, CDR2 YYEEEE. The CDR3 sequence is CASSLAPSSYNEQFF. The CDR3 coding sequence is TGTGCCAGCAGCTTAGCGCCAAGCTCCTACAATGAGCAGTTCTTC.

This clone was observed a few times. The rearrangement uses TRBV6-5 and TRBJ2-5, with D hard to call. This CDR3 spans 14 amino acids. V was clipped by 0 bases and J by 5 bases, with 10 bases between them. Germline-derived CDR1 and CDR2 are MNHEY and SVGAGI. The CDR3 spells CASSYSMSGETQYF. CDR3 DNA: TGTGCCAGCAGTTACTCCATGTCCGGGGAGACCCAGTACTTC.

About this clone: Other DNA variants within this sample encode the same CDR3. This chain connects TRBV7-9 to TRBJ2-6, with a weak D call TRBD2 (5 bases). CDR1 and CDR2 from the germline V gene are SEHNR and FQNEAQ (reference sequence). V was shortened by 3 bases and J by 1 base, with 7 bases between the two germline ends. The CDR3 has 15 residues. CDR3 loop: CASSFSGSGANVLTF. As DNA, the CDR3 is TGTGCCAGCAGCTTTTCGGGGTCTGGGGCCAACGTCCTGACTTTC.

This chain uses TRBV15 with TRBJ2-3; D ambiguous. Germline V CDR1 and CDR2: LNHNV, YYDKDF (reference sequence). The CDR3 spans 15 residues. The V end lost 0 bases, the J end lost 6 bases, and 13 bases lay between the germline ends. CDR3: CATSRDGYKRDTQYF. CDR3 nucleotide sequence: TGTGCCACCAGCAGAGATGGCTATAAACGGGATACGCAGTATTTT. Variable domain in full (rest from reference TRBV15 and TRBJ2-3): DAMVIQNPRYQVTQFGKPVTLSCSQTLNHNVMYWYQQKSSQAPKLLFHYYDKDFNNEADTPDNFQSRRPNTSFCFLDIRSPGLGDTAMYLCATSRDGYKRDTQYFGPGTRLTVL.

The chain is built from TRBV5-4 and TRBJ2-1; 8 nucleotides match TRBD2. The germline gives CDR1 SGHNT, CDR2 YYREEE (reference sequence). The V and J ends lost 4 bases and 3 bases, in that order; junction bases with no gene match: 6. The CDR3 totals 15 residues. CDR3 DNA sequence: TGTGCCAGCAGCGGAATTAGCGGGATCTACAATGAGCAGTTCTTC. It encodes CASSGISGIYNEQFF.

V gene TRBV5-1 combines with J gene TRBJ1-2, with TRBD1 matching 7 bases. The CDR3 has 13 residues. Per the germline V gene, CDR1 is SGHRS and CDR2 is YFSETQ. Trimming at V came to 6 bases and at J to 7 bases, leaving 9 bases not matched to a gene. The CDR3 region has the DNA TGCGCCAGCACCCCGACAGGGAGCCGTGGCTACACCTTC. Its translation is CASTPTGSRGYTF.

Written as DNA, the CDR3 is TGCGCCAGCAGCTTGGTTAGAGCGGGAGATTACGAGCAGTACTTC. Translation gives CASSLVRAGDYEQYF. J is TRBJ2-7 and V is TRBV5-1; 8 nucleotides agree with TRBD2. CDR1 SGHRS and CDR2 YFSETQ come from the germline V gene. The CDR3 contains 15 residues. V lost 0 bases, J lost 4 bases, and 6 bases stayed unmatched.

V usage is TRBV5-1 and J usage is TRBJ1-1; 9 nucleotides line up with TRBD1. The CDR3 runs to 14 residues. CDR1 is SGHRS and CDR2 is YFSETQ in the germline V gene. Losses at the gene ends were 4 bases for V and 1 base for J; bases not matched to a gene: 2. CDR3 nucleotides: TGCGCCAGCAGCACGACAGGGGGGAACACTGAAGCTTTCTTT. The encoded protein is CASSTTGGNTEAFF.

The genes are TRBV15 and TRBJ1-4, with unresolved D. This CDR3 has 15 amino acids. Germline CDR1 LNHNV, CDR2 YYDKDF (reference sequence). V lost 1 base and J 7 bases, leaving 13 bases between the germline ends. Here the CDR3 DNA reads TGTGCCACCAGCAGAGCACTCTTTGAGGGTGAAAAACTGTTTTTT. Its protein is CATSRALFEGEKLFF.